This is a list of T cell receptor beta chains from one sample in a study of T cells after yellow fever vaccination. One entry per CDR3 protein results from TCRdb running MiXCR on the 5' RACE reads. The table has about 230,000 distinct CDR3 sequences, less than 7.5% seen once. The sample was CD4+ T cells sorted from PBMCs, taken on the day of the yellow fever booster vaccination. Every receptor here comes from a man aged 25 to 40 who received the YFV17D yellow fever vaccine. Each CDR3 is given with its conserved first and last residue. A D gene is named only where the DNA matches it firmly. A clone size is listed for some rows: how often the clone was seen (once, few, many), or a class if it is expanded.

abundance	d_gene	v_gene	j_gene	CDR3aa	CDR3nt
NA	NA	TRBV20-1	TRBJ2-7	CSASWTPTSYEQYF	TGCAGTGCCAGCTGGACTCCGACTTCCTACGAGCAGTACTTC
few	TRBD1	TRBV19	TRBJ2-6	CASSLTGINSGANVLTF	TGTGCCAGTAGTCTGACAGGGATCAATTCTGGGGCCAACGTCCTGACTTTC
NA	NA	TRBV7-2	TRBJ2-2	CASSNRAGGTGELFF	TGTGCCAGCAGCAATAGAGCCGGGGGCACCGGGGAGCTGTTTTTT
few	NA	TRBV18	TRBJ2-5	CASSTAGETQYF	TGTGCCAGCTCAACAGCTGGAGAGACCCAGTACTTC
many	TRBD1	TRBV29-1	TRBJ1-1	CSVGRGQGTTNTEAFF	TGCAGCGTTGGACGGGGACAGGGGACGACGAACACTGAAGCTTTCTTT
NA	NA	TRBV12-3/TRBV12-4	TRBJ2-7	CASSLESGYEQYF	TGTGCCAGCAGTTTAGAGTCAGGCTACGAGCAGTACTTC
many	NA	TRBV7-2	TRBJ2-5	CASSLALESRETQYF	TGTGCCAGCAGCTTAGCCCTAGAGTCGCGAGAGACCCAGTACTTC
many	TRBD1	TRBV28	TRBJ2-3	CASSKYGQGSDTQYF	TGTGCCAGCAGCAAGTATGGACAGGGATCAGATACGCAGTATTTT
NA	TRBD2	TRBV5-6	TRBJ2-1	CASSQEGLVSNEQFF	TGTGCCAGCAGCCAAGAGGGACTAGTATCGAATGAGCAGTTCTTC
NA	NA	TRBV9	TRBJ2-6	CASSVTRSAGANVLTF	TGTGCCAGCAGCGTAACACGGTCAGCTGGGGCCAACGTCCTGACTTTC
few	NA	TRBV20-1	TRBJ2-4	CSASLSLAKNIQYF	TGCAGTGCTAGTCTGTCCTTAGCCAAAAACATTCAGTACTTC
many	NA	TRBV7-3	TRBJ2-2	CASRPGETGELFF	TGTGCCAGCAGACCGGGAGAAACCGGGGAGCTGTTTTTT
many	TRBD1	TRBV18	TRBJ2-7	CASSPGTGNEQYF	TGTGCCAGCTCACCAGGGACAGGGAACGAGCAGTACTTC
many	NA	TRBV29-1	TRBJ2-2	CSVEGRPNTGELFF	TGCAGCGTTGAAGGGAGGCCCAACACCGGGGAGCTGTTTTTT
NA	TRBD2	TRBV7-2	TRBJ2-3	CASRREGPSDTQYF	TGTGCCAGCAGGCGGGAGGGCCCGTCTGATACGCAGTATTTT
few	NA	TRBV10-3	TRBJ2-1	CAISESGNEQFF	TGTGCCATCAGTGAATCGGGCAATGAGCAGTTCTTC
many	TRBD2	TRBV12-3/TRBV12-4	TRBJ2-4	CASSLSIAGVAKNIQYF	TGTGCCAGCAGTTTGTCTATAGCGGGAGTGGCCAAAAACATTCAGTACTTC
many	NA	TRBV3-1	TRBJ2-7	CASGDGHHEQYF	TGTGCCAGCGGGGACGGGCACCACGAGCAGTACTTC
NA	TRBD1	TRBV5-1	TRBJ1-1	CASSLQGANTEAFF	TGCGCCAGCAGCTTGCAGGGGGCGAACACTGAAGCTTTCTTT
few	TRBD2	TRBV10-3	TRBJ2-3	CAIKRREVLDTQYF	TGTGCCATCAAACGGCGGGAGGTATTAGATACGCAGTATTTT
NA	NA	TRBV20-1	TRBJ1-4	CSALQATNEKLFF	TGCAGTGCGCTACAGGCAACTAATGAAAAACTGTTTTTT
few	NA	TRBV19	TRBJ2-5	CASRGARETQYF	TGTGCCAGTAGGGGGGCGCGGGAGACCCAGTACTTC
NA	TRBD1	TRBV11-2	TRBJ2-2	CASSFAGGYGELFF	TGTGCCAGCAGCTTCGCAGGGGGCTACGGGGAGCTGTTTTTT
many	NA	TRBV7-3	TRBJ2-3	CASGTLDTQYF	TGTGCCAGCGGGACCTTAGATACGCAGTATTTT
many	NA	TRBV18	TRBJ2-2	CASSPFPVGELFF	TGTGCCAGCTCACCATTCCCGGTCGGGGAGCTGTTTTTT
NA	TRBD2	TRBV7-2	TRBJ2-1	CASSSRGSGGYNEQFF	TGTGCCAGCAGCTCCCGGGGTAGCGGGGGCTACAATGAGCAGTTCTTC
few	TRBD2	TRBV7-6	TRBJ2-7	CASSLIAGSSYEQYF	TGTGCCAGCAGCCTCATAGCGGGAAGCTCCTACGAGCAGTACTTC
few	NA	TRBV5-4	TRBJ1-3	CASSRSLGGSGNTIYF	TGTGCCAGCAGCCGTTCTCTAGGAGGGTCGGGAAACACCATATATTTT
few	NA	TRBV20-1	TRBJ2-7	CSALYEQYF	TGCAGTGCTCTCTACGAGCAGTACTTC
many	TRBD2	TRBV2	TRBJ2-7	CAATGSGSYEQYF	TGTGCAGCAACTGGTAGCGGGAGTTACGAGCAGTACTTC
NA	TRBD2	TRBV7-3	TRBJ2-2	CASSRGGASGELFF	TGTGCCAGCAGCCGGGGGGGCGCTTCCGGGGAGCTGTTTTTT
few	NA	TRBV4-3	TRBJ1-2	CASSPLGIQYGYTF	TGCGCCAGCAGCCCTTTGGGGATACAGTATGGCTACACCTTC
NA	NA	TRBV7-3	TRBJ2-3	CASSLDGGGTDTQYF	TGTGCCAGCAGCTTAGATGGAGGGGGCACAGATACGCAGTATTTT
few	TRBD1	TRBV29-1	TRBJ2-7	CSVATPGQPYEQYF	TGCAGCGTTGCAACTCCGGGACAGCCCTACGAGCAGTACTTC
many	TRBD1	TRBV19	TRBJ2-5	CASRLTGAQETQYF	TGTGCCAGTAGGCTTACAGGGGCCCAAGAGACCCAGTACTTC
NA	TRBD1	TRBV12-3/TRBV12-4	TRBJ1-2	CASRGQDSYGYTF	TGTGCCAGCAGGGGACAGGACAGCTATGGCTACACCTTC